This T cell receptor (beta chain) stems from a study of cytomegalovirus exposure and HLA in healthy donors. General study points: Upon later analysis, TCR association rates were observed to vary by HLA locus, being highest for DRB1 and lowest for HLA-C. When analyzed later, a missense DCLRE1C variant was found to be linked to TCR beta V- and J-gene trimming.

A single count supports this clone. Its antigen remains unknown. The donors comprised healthy bone marrow donors. In germline, CDR1 is MNHNS, CDR2 SASEGT. The ends were cut back, 7 bases at V and 0 bases at J, with 10 bases in the middle. This CDR3 region has 15 residues. The PCR contained 60 Vbeta and 13 Jbeta primers. Clones were sequenced by immunoSEQ multiplex PCR, and TCRdb holds only the in-frame ones, with some missing. The data show roughly 150,000 clones, around 80% seen once. This chain links TRBV6-1 with TRBJ2-6; D is undetermined. The receptor was derived from a young woman in good health and CMV-seronegative. The sample taken for sequencing was PBMCs. The DNA of the CDR3 is TGTGCCAGCACCACCGGTTACTCTGGGGCCAACGTCCTGACTTTC. This codes for CASTTGYSGANVLTF.